One and the same sample provided the 16 T cell receptor beta chains below, sequenced in a study of cytomegalovirus exposure and HLA in healthy donors. PCR amplification relied on 60 Vbeta primers (plus 13 Jbeta primers). Profiled with immunoSEQ multiplex PCR; TCRdb holds only in-frame clones, not every one. This sample has 180,000 or so clones; around 80% occur once, and the top ten carry around 1.5%. Material for sequencing was PBMCs. The receptors derive from a man aged 18 to 30 in good health and CMV-seronegative.

J is TRBJ2-7 and V is TRBV15; D is possibly TRBD2 (6 bases). Germline V gene lookup returns CDR1 LNHNV and CDR2 YYDKDF (reference sequence). The length of the CDR3 is 15 residues. V lost 1 base, J lost 3 bases, and 13 bases lay in between. In nucleotides, the CDR3 is TGTGCCACCAGCAGAGGCGGGGTCGCTTACTACGAGCAGTACTTC. Protein product: CATSRGGVAYYEQYF.

The rearrangement uses TRBV7-9 and TRBJ2-5, with a weak D call TRBD2 (5 bases). Germline V CDR1 and CDR2: SEHNR, FQNEAQ (reference sequence). There are 14 residues in the CDR3. The V gene lost 1 base and the J gene lost 1 base, with 7 bases spanning the gap. CDR3 loop: CASSLGLAQETQYF. The CDR3 bases are TGTGCCAGCAGCTTAGGGCTAGCCCAAGAGACCCAGTACTTC.

The V and J genes are TRBV6-4 and TRBJ2-1; tentatively, D is TRBD2 (7 bases). The ends were cut back, 2 bases at V and 9 bases at J, with 11 bases in the middle. In germline, CDR1 is MRHNA, CDR2 SNTAGT. The CDR3 has 13 residues. Here the CDR3 DNA reads TGTGCCAGCAGTGACCGGGGGGCGGTTGAGCAGTTCTTC. Amino acid sequence: CASSDRGAVEQFF.

The chain uses TRBV9 and TRBJ1-6; no clear D. Germline CDR1 reads SGDLS; CDR2 reads YYNGEE. Between the trimmed V and J ends, which lost 4 bases and 6 bases, there was a span of 8 bases. The CDR3 extends over 13 amino acids. The CDR3 sequence is CASSSEGNSPLHF. In DNA form, the CDR3 reads TGTGCCAGCAGCTCTGAGGGTAATTCACCCCTCCACTTT.

The chain links TRBV7-9 to TRBJ2-3; weak D call: TRBD1 (6 bases). Germline loops: CDR1 SEHNR, CDR2 FQNEAQ (reference sequence). The CDR3 runs 15 residues. V shed 1 base and J shed 0 bases, with 8 bases lying between them. DNA for the CDR3: TGTGCCAGCAGCTTAGGGGGGCGAAGCACAGATACGCAGTATTTT. Its translation: CASSLGGRSTDTQYF.

The rearrangement uses TRBV28 and TRBJ2-2, with D hard to call. This CDR3 has 13 residues. Per the germline V gene, CDR1 is MDHEN and CDR2 is SYDVKM. The V and J ends lost 6 bases and 1 base respectively, with 6 bases between them. The CDR3 DNA sequence: TGTGCCAGCAGGGGCCTGAACACCGGGGAGCTGTTTTTT. Translation: CASRGLNTGELFF.

In its sample, this clone was seen a few times. This chain uses TRBV18 with TRBJ1-5; the D gene is possibly TRBD1 (6 bases). V shed 3 bases and J shed 2 bases, with 11 bases lying between them. There are 15 residues in the CDR3. CDR1 is KGHSH and CDR2 is LQKENI in the germline V gene. The CDR3 loop reads CASSPGDNGNQPQHF. CDR3 nucleotide sequence: TGTGCCAGCTCACCGGGGGACAACGGCAATCAGCCCCAGCATTTT.

This clone was seen a few times. This chain connects TRBV6-5 to TRBJ1-3; TRBD1 agrees at 9 bases. The ends lost 6 bases at V and 4 bases at J; junction bases unmatched: 7. The CDR3 extends over 15 amino acids. CDR1 MNHEY and CDR2 SVGAGI come from the germline V gene. The CDR3 nucleotides are TGTGCCAGCAGCGATGGACAGGGGACAGGAAACACCATATATTTT. Its protein is CASSDGQGTGNTIYF.

This clone was recorded a few times. This rearrangement joins TRBV29-1 to TRBJ2-2, with 7 bases fitting TRBD2. CDR3 length: 12 residues. J lost 5 bases, V lost 4 bases, and 1 base had no gene match. Germline V lookup: CDR1 SQVTM, CDR2 ANQGSEA. The CDR3 DNA is TGCAGCGTTGGGGGGGGGACCGGGGAGCTGTTTTTT. Protein product: CSVGGGTGELFF.

The V and J genes are TRBV27 and TRBJ2-7; no clear D. V was cut by 7 bases and J by 3 bases, with 4 bases left in between. The CDR3 length is 10 residues. CDR1 MNHEY and CDR2 SMNVEV come from the germline V gene (reference sequence). CDR3 protein: CASTNYEQYF. CDR3 DNA sequence: TGTGCCAGCACCAACTACGAGCAGTACTTC.

The chain has TRBV5-1 and TRBJ2-1; D perhaps matches TRBD1 (5 bases). V was shortened by 0 bases and J by 0 bases, with 19 bases between the two germline ends. The CDR3 runs to 19 residues. Looked up from germline, CDR1 is SGHRS and CDR2 is YFSETQ. CDR3 bases: TGCGCCAGCAGCTTGGAGTTTCCAAGACAGAACCCCTCCTACAATGAGCAGTTCTTC. Its protein is CASSLEFPRQNPSYNEQFF.

The V gene is TRBV5-8, the J gene TRBJ1-2, with TRBD1 matching over 8 bases. Losses at the gene ends were 4 bases for V and 5 bases for J; bases not matched to a gene: 4. Per germline, CDR1 SGHTS and CDR2 YDEGEE. The CDR3 consists of 13 residues. CDR3 DNA: TGTGCCAGCAGCGAGGGACAGGCTTATGGCTACACCTTC. Translated: CASSEGQAYGYTF.

The rearrangement links TRBV2 to TRBJ1-1; 8 nucleotides line up with TRBD1. In germline, CDR1 is SNHLY, CDR2 FYNNEI. The CDR3 is 15 amino acids. J was trimmed by 6 bases and V by 0 bases; bases with no gene match: 6. CDR3: CASSEAVTGVSEAFF. The CDR3 nucleotides read TGTGCCAGCAGTGAAGCGGTGACAGGGGTCTCTGAAGCTTTCTTT.

This clone was detected only a few times. This chain connects TRBV19 to TRBJ1-1; perhaps TRBD1 as D (6 bases). V shed 5 bases and J shed 3 bases, with 10 bases lying between them. The CDR3 totals 13 residues. The V gene's germline CDR1 is LNHDA and CDR2 SQIVND (reference sequence). The CDR3 region has the DNA TGTGCCAGTAGTGCGAGGACAGACACTGAAGCTTTCTTT. It is translated as CASSARTDTEAFF.

About this clone itself: The junction departs from germline at one end; a sequencing error may be responsible. The rearrangement uses TRBV5-6 and TRBJ1-2; the D is unclear. This CDR3 is 13 amino acids long. The germline CDR1 and CDR2 sequences are SGHDT and YYEEEE. The CDR3 DNA sequence: TGTGCCAGCAGCTTCGGGAGCCTATATGGCTCCACCTTC. Its translation is CASSFGSLYGSTF.

Of note for this clone: One end of the junction varies from germline; a read error may be responsible. Other DNA sequences in the same sample also yield this CDR3. The chain couples TRBV28 to TRBJ1-2; D might be TRBD1 (5 bases). The CDR3 extends over 14 amino acids. Germline V lookup: CDR1 MDHEN, CDR2 SYDVKM. The CDR3 sequence is CASNPGSAGYGYTF. In DNA, the CDR3 is TGTGCCAGCAACCCAGGGTCCGCCGGATATGGCTACACCTTT.